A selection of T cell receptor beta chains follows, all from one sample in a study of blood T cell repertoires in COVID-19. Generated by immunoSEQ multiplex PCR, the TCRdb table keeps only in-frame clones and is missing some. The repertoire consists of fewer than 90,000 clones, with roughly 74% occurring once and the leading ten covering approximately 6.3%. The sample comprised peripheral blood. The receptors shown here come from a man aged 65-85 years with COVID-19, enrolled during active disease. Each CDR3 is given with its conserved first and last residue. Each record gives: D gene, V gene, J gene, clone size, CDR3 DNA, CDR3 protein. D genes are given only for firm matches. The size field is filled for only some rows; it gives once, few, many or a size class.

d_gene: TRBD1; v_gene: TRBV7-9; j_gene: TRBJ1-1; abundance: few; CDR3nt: TGTGCCAGCAGCTTAGGACAGGGGAGTGAAGCTTTCTTT; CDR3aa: CASSLGQGSEAFF
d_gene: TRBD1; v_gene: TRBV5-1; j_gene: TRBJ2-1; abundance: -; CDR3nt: TGCGCCAGCAGCGCAACAGGGGGCGCAAACAATGAGCAGTTCTTC; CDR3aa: CASSATGGANNEQFF
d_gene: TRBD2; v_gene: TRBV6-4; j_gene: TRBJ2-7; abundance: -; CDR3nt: TGTGCCAGCAGGTTGACTAGCGGGGGCCCCCCGGCGGCCTGCGAGCAGTACTTC; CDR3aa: CASRLTSGGPPAACEQYF
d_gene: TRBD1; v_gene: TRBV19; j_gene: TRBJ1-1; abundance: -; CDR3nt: TGTGCCAGTAGTATTCAGGGGGGGAACACTGAAGCTTTCTTT; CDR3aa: CASSIQGGNTEAFF
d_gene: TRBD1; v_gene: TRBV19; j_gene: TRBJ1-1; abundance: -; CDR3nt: TGTGCCAGTAGTATCGGAACAGGGGCACGAGCTGAAGCTTTCTTT; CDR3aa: CASSIGTGARAEAFF
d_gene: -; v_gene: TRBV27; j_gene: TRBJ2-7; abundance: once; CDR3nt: TGTGCCAGCAGTTTTAACCTCAGGACGGGGGATTACGAGCAGTACTTC; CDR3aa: CASSFNLRTGDYEQYF
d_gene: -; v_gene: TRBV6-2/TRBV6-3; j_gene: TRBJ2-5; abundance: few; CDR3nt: TGTGCCAGCAGTTACACAGGGCGGGAGACCCAGTACTTC; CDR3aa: CASSYTGRETQYF
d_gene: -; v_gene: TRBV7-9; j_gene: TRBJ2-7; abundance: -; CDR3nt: TGTGCCAGCAGCGAATTTACGTCAGGGGAGTTCCCAATGCACTTC; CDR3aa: CASSEFTSGEFPMHF
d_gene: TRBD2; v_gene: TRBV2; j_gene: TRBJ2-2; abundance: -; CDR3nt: TGTGCCAGCAGGGACGGACTAGCGACCTACACCGGGGAGCTGTTTTTT; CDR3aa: CASRDGLATYTGELFF
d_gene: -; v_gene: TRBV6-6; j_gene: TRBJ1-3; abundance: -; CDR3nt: TGTGCCAGCAGTTCGGACAGAAGCTTCTCTGGAAACACCATATATTTT; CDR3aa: CASSSDRSFSGNTIYF
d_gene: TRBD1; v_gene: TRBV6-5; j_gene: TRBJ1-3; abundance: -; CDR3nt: TGTGCCAGCAGCCGGACAGGGACAGGAGGAAACACCATATATTTT; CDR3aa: CASSRTGTGGNTIYF
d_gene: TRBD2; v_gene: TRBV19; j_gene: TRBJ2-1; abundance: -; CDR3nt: TGTGCCAGTAGTATGTGGACTAGCGGGAATGATGAGCAGTTCTTC; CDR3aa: CASSMWTSGNDEQFF
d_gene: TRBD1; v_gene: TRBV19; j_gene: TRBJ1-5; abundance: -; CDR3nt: TGTGCCTCCCGGGACAGGGCTTATAGCAATCAGCCCCAGCATTTT; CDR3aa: CASRDRAYSNQPQHF
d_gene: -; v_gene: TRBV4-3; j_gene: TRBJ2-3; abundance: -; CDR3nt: TGCGCCAGCAGCCAAGAAGTTGGCGAGCTAGAGTTGAATACGCAGTATTTT; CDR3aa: CASSQEVGELELNTQYF
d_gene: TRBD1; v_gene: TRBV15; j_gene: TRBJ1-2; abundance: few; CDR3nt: TGTGCCACCAGCTTACAGGGGCTATCGTATGGCTACACCTTC; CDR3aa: CATSLQGLSYGYTF
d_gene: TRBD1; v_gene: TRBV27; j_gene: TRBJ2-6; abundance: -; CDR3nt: TGTGCCAGCAGTTACCAACAGGGGAGAGCCGGGGCCAACGTCCTGACTTTC; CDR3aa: CASSYQQGRAGANVLTF
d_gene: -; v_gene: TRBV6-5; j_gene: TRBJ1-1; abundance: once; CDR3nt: TGTGCCAGCAGTTACTCTTCAGCGCCGAACACTGAAGCTTTCTTT; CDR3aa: CASSYSSAPNTEAFF
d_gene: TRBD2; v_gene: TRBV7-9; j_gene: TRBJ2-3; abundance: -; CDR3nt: TGTGCCAGCAGCACCTGGACTAGCGGGGGCAGGGATACGCAGTATTTT; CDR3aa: CASSTWTSGGRDTQYF
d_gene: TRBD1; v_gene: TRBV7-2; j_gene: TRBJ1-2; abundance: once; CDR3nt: TGTGCCAGCAGCCCACAGGGGGCTGGCTATGGCTACACCTTC; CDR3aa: CASSPQGAGYGYTF
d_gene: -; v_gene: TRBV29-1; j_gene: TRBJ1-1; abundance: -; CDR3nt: TGCAGCACTAGCCGGGCGCGGACTGAAGCTTTCTTT; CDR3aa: CSTSRARTEAFF
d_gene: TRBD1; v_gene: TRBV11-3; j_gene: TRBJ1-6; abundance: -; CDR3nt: TGTGCCAGCTCCCAGGCGGGACAGGGTGCTTCACCCCTCCACTTT; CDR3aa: CASSQAGQGASPLHF
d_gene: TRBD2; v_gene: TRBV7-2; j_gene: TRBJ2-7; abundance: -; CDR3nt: TGTGCCAGCAGCTTAGATAGCGGGAGGAGGAACGAGCAGTACTTC; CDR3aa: CASSLDSGRRNEQYF
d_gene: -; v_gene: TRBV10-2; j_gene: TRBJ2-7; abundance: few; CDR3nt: TGCGCCAGCAGTGATTGGGACATTCTCGAGCAGTACTTC; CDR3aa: CASSDWDILEQYF
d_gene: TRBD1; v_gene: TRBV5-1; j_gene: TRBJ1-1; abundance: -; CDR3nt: TGCGCCAGCAGCCCTTACCAACAGGGGGCCGCTGAAGCTTTCTTT; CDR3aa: CASSPYQQGAAEAFF
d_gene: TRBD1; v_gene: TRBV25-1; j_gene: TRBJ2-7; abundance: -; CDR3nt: TGTGCCAGCGCAAGGGGTACAGGGGGCGACTACGAGCAGTACTTC; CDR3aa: CASARGTGGDYEQYF
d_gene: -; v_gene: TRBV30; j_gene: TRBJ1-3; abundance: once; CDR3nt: TGTGCCTGGAGTTTCAGAAGCTCTGGAAACACCATATATTTT; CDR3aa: CAWSFRSSGNTIYF
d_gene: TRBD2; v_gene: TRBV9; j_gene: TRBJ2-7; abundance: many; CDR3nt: TGTGCCAGCAGCGTAGAGGGTAGCGGGAGTCTTTCCTACGAGCAGTACTTC; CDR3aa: CASSVEGSGSLSYEQYF
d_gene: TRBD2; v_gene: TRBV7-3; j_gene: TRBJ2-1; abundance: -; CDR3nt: TGTGCCAGCAGCCCAAAAGGCGGGACTAGCACCGATGAGCAGTTCTTC; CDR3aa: CASSPKGGTSTDEQFF
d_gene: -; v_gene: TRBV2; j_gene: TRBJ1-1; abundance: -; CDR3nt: TGTGCCAGCACTCAGGAGGGGAGACTGAACACTGAAGCTTTCTTT; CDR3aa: CASTQEGRLNTEAFF
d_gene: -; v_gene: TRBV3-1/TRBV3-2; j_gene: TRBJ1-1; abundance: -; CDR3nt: TGTGCCAGCAGCCAATCAACCCGACACCACACTGAAGCTTTCTTT; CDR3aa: CASSQSTRHHTEAFF
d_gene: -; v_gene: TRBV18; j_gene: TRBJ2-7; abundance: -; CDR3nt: TGTGCCAGCTCACAAGCCCCTTCGGGCGAGCAGTACTTC; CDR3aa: CASSQAPSGEQYF